This TCR beta chain was recorded in a study of CD8+ T cells in alopecia areata (dated by TCRdb to 2016 to 2019). Broadly, across the study: The treated patients took part in an open-label pilot trial in which moderate-to-severe alopecia areata was treated with oral tofacitinib at 5 to 10 mg twice daily. Patients received tofacitinib for 6 to 18 months and were then followed off drug for 6 months to check for delayed response and recurrence. Amplification of TCRbeta CDR3 regions was done by immunoSEQ multiplex PCR using 35 Vbeta forward primers and 13 Jbeta reverse primers. In humans, TCRbeta sequencing was performed on scalp tissue and on sorted CD4+ and CD8+ peripheral blood T cells from healthy controls and from patients with patchy or totalis/universalis alopecia areata. Clonality in the scalp was compared among normal scalp (n=4), patchy alopecia areata scalp (n=8), and alopecia totalis/universalis scalp (n=8). Tofacitinib-treated patients had biopsies at baseline and at 4 and 24 weeks of treatment, with a later scalp biopsy in several patients. The SALT score, which quantifies the percentage of affected scalp surface area, was used to measure disease severity in treated patients. RNA was extracted with the PAXgene miRNA kit for fixed scalp, the miRNeasy kit for PBMCs, and the RNeasy kit for mouse skin. High-throughput TCRbeta sequencing was used to examine T cell clonal expansion in alopecia areata in both the C3H/HeJ mouse model and human patients.

The treatment or condition label for this specimen denotes: oral pan-JAK inhibitor, 5-10 mg twice daily. Peripheral blood and lesional scalp punch biopsies were obtained from patients with alopecia areata. PBMCs were isolated by density centrifugation and stained for CD3, CD4 and CD8, and CD4+ and CD8+ T cells were sorted on a FACSAria. The CDR3 has 15 amino acids, counting the end cysteine and phenylalanine. Left in the record is the CDR3 DNA by itself, 45 bases read in frame from the first base. CDR1 and CDR2 (SEHNR, FQNEAQ) derive from the germline V gene (reference sequence). Germline trimming: 4 bases from V, 1 base from J; junction bases outside gene matches: 4. The method was the immunoSEQ multiplex PCR assay. RNA was extracted from all samples and reverse transcribed into cDNA as template for TCR sequencing. SuperScript III was used for first-strand cDNA synthesis, primed with a 2:1 mix of oligo-dT and random hexamers. Amplification bias was assessed with a synthetic immune receptor repertoire, and residual bias was removed computationally. Concerning the study's data processing: Raw reads were preprocessed for error removal, and CDR3 was defined according to IMGT conventions as running from the conserved cysteine to phenylalanine. To get clonality, Shannon entropy was normalized by log2 of the number of productive unique TCRs and the result was subtracted from 1. Whether each scalp clone was CD4 or CD8 was inferred by checking scalp TCRbeta sequences against the CD4 and CD8 repertoires from sorted blood. TCRdb took this table from immuneACCESS and kept in-frame rearrangements with V and J called. Such tables lack part of the clones; where checked against another copy, unresolved V genes explain under half of the gap, and the rest is unexplained. The DNA gave D and trimming, while V, J and clone size come from that table. In this sample the table shows about 99,000 clones, 70% to 90% of which occur a single time. The top ten clones comprise around 10% of the sample.

This clone was observed once. Its antigen remains unidentified. It has no much larger one-base neighbor in the sample; base qualities were not kept. Points the paper makes about the study in general: The treated cohort was small, with a single nonresponder, so links between baseline CD8+ expansion and response need larger studies. Many expanded lesional clones were found to persist in scalp and blood during tofacitinib treatment, and relapse after treatment cessation may be partly explained by this persistence. Tofacitinib significantly lowered scalp clonality and the number of expanded CD8+ clones among the top 100 scalp clones. TCR sequences shared between patients were less clear than in mice, possibly partly because of HLA diversity in the patient population. Higher clonality and more expanded CD8+ clones were observed in lesional scalp than in normal scalp, particularly in alopecia totalis/universalis, a finding suggestive of antigenic drive. Resident alphabeta T cells in normal human skin are also sequenced, complicating scalp TCR repertoire analysis, unlike mouse skin dominated by gammadelta T cells.

Here the sequenced sample was CD8+ T cells sorted from blood, taken between weeks 30 and 35, from a patient treated with tofacitinib. The sequence was collected from a human donor with alopecia areata. The V and J segments used are TRBV7-9 and TRBJ2-3; the junction holds 8 bases that match TRBD1. For the CDR3, the sequence is CASSWVTGGTDTQYF. The nucleotides read TGTGCCAGCAGCTGGGTGACAGGGGGCACAGATACGCAGTATTTT.